The 11 T cell receptor beta chains presented below share a single source sample, sequenced in a study of response to subunit inactivated influenza vaccine. One entry per CDR3 protein, called by TCRdb with MiXCR from the RT-PCR reads. The data show more than 200,000 distinct CDR3 sequences, 12% seen once. The sequenced sample was non-naive T cells sorted from PBMCs, obtained about 14 days before vaccination. The receptors stem from a man aged 50-59 years who received an inactivated influenza vaccine.

The rearrangement links TRBV7-2 to TRBJ1-1; D remains ambiguous. This CDR3 is 14 amino acids long. Germline V gives CDR1 SGHTA, CDR2 FQGNSA. The V end lost 7 bases, the J end lost 2 bases, and 14 bases lay between the germline ends. The CDR3 DNA sequence: TGTGCCAGCACCACCGCAGCCTCTAACACTGAAGCTTTCTTT. Translation: CASTTAASNTEAFF.

Written as DNA, the CDR3 is TGTGCCAGCAGTTTCGGACAGGGGGCCCCCTACGAGCAGTACTTC. It specifies CASSFGQGAPYEQYF. J is TRBJ2-7 and V is TRBV12-3 or TRBV12-4; TRBD1 matches at 11 bases. There are 15 residues in the CDR3. After removal of 3 bases from V and 2 bases from J, the junction contained 3 bases not matched to a gene.

The genes are TRBV4-3 and TRBJ2-3, with 8 bases fitting TRBD1. V gave up 3 bases and J gave up 5 bases; unmatched junction bases: 7. CDR3 length: 15 amino acids. Germline loops: CDR1 LGHNA, CDR2 YSLEER. The CDR3 region is CASSHPDRAGDTQYF. DNA of the CDR3: TGCGCCAGCAGCCACCCGGACAGGGCGGGAGATACGCAGTATTTT.

This clonotype has a handful of counts. The chain combines TRBV6-1 with TRBJ1-2; a possible D gene is TRBD1 (5 bases). Germline-derived CDR1 and CDR2 are MNHNS and SASEGT. The CDR3 totals 13 residues. V was shortened by 3 bases and J by 6 bases, with 11 bases between the two germline ends. In nucleotides, the CDR3 is TGTGCCAGCAGTGAGGGGGGTTTCGATGGCTACACCTTC. Protein: CASSEGGFDGYTF.

The chain links TRBV6-1 to TRBJ2-1; D possibly corresponds to TRBD2 (6 bases). CDR3 length: 15 residues. V lost 6 bases to trimming and J lost 0 bases, with 12 bases between them. Germline V gene data show CDR1 as MNHNS and CDR2 as SASEGT. Written as DNA, the CDR3 is TGTGCCAGCAGGCTGGACGGGAGCTCCTACAATGAGCAGTTCTTC. Protein sequence: CASRLDGSSYNEQFF.

This clonotype has more than one count but fewer than ten. The chain has TRBV7-2 and TRBJ1-1; D is possibly TRBD1 (5 bases). The germline CDR1 and CDR2 sequences are SGHTA and FQGNSA. This CDR3 region has 15 residues. Trimming stripped 5 bases from V and 5 bases from J, with 18 bases between. CDR3 sequence: CASSTRTPGKTEAFF. The CDR3 bases are TGTGCCAGCAGCACTCGGACACCAGGGAAAACTGAAGCTTTCTTT.

The DNA of the CDR3 is TGTGCCATCAGTGAGTTGTCCCATCATGAGCAGTTCTTC. This codes for CAISELSHHEQFF. The V gene is TRBV10-3, the J gene TRBJ2-1; no clear D. CDR1 ENHRY and CDR2 SYGVKD come from the germline V gene. The CDR3 length is 13 residues. V was clipped by 1 base and J by 8 bases, with 9 bases between them.

This clonotype was seen repeatedly, ten times or more. This sequence joins TRBV20-1 and TRBJ2-3, with TRBD2 matching over 15 bases. CDR1 and CDR2 from the germline V gene are DFQATT and SNEGSKA (reference sequence). This CDR3 is 15 amino acids long. After removal of 5 bases from V and 6 bases from J, the junction contained 6 bases not matched to a gene. The DNA for the CDR3 is TGCAGTGCTTATGGACTAGCGGGAGGGCGGGATACGCAGTATTTT. This gives the protein CSAYGLAGGRDTQYF.

This clonotype was recorded a few times. The chain has TRBV7-8 and TRBJ1-1; D is perhaps TRBD1 (5 bases). CDR1 and CDR2 (germline): SGHVS, FQNEAQ. The CDR3 has 15 residues. V lost 2 bases and J 5 bases, leaving 15 bases between the germline ends. The CDR3 DNA reads as TGTGCCAGCAGCTTAAGAGCAGGGCGGGATACTGAAGCTTTCTTT. Translated, it gives CASSLRAGRDTEAFF.

The V gene is TRBV20-1, the J gene TRBJ1-4; 8 bases agree with TRBD1. The CDR3 has 15 residues. From germline, CDR1 is DFQATT and CDR2 SNEGSKA (reference sequence). The ends lost 4 bases at V and 4 bases at J; junction bases unmatched: 8. The CDR3 here is CSATRQGLVNEKLFF. In DNA, the CDR3 is TGCAGTGCTACAAGACAGGGGCTGGTTAATGAAAAACTGTTTTTT.

CDR3 DNA: TGTGCCAGCCATCTGGTCAATGAGCAGTTCTTC. Protein sequence: CASHLVNEQFF. The chain joins TRBV5-6 to TRBJ2-1; D remains ambiguous. The germline V gene has CDR1 SGHDT and CDR2 YYEEEE. Trimming took 7 bases from V and 6 from J, leaving 8 bases between them. CDR3 size: 11 residues.